This T cell receptor beta chain appears in the sequencing data of a study of blood T cell repertoires in COVID-19. Overall study context: T cells, B-cell-depleted T cells, or PBMCs supplied cDNA or gDNA.

Original processing methods: Using reference gene primer amplification, nucleated cell counts were estimated. Clones were read by immunoSEQ multiplex PCR, and TCRdb kept only the in-frame ones, dropping some. That table furnishes V, J and clone size, whereas the DNA furnished D and trimming. The sample lists 310,000 or so clones; about 87% were seen once. Participants' own reports of clinical history determined their cohort assignment. Donors in Cohort 3 counted as recovered after two negative PCRs, clearance, or symptom resolution. CDR1 and CDR2 from the germline V gene are SGHTA and FQGNSA. The CDR3 contains 14 residues. V shed 1 base, J shed 3 bases, and the junction held 3 bases outside the gene matches.

The sequence was collected from a woman younger than 35 who had recovered from COVID-19. The specimen sequenced was PBMCs or T cells enriched from blood (not recorded which). The chain carries TRBV7-2 and TRBJ2-7, with TRBD2 matching 7 bases. CDR3 nucleotides: TGTGCCAGCAGCTTAGGAAGGGAGGGCTACGAGCAGTACTTC. Its translation: CASSLGREGYEQYF.